The entry that follows covers one T cell receptor beta chain sequence. Its antigen has not been determined. No base quality information exists; no much larger clone differs at one position. The sample's time point label is to be understood as: persistent/refractory GD, antithyroid drugs over 5 years with positive TRAb. For both TCR sequencing and RNA sequencing, RNA was extracted from PBMCs using TRIzol. The diagnosis of Graves' disease followed American Thyroid Association guidelines. The patients came from an endocrinology department in Xi'an, China. Each patient gave around 9 milliliters of peripheral blood, collected in an EDTA anticoagulant tube. Ficoll Paque Plus density gradient separation was used to isolate PBMCs, and no additional T cell sorting was done. An Agilent 2100 Bioanalyzer and agarose gel were used to check RNA quality, and a NanoDrop 2000 was used to measure RNA concentration.

The method was multiplex PCR. TCRdb lists the instrument as Illumina HiSeq 4000. CDR3 regions were amplified by Arm-PCR with iRepertoire HTBI primers to construct TCR beta libraries. Before sequencing, the PCR products underwent gel purification. The study's processing was this. A total of roughly 67 TRBV and under 15 TRBJ segments were identified across samples and were used for gene usage analysis of CDR3 amino acid clonotypes. Filtered high-quality paired reads were merged into contigs using COPE and FqMerger. BLAST was used to align contigs to IMGT TRBV, TRBD and TRBJ reference genes, with CDR3 defined following IMGT. Highly expanded clones were defined as clonotypes with a frequency above 0.1%. Shannon entropy was used to measure repertoire diversity, and the Gini coefficient was used to measure V-J evenness. A clonotype was considered public if more than one individual shared it. TCRdb applied fastp at Q25 and MiXCR to the public reads, then kept only in-frame beta chains. Entries are consolidated by CDR3 protein sequence, retaining the most common genes and DNA. In this record, the V and J calls reflect TCRdb's handling and not the investigators' own analysis. This sample holds fewer than 550,000 distinct CDR3 sequences; roughly a fifth were observed only once. 7% to 9% of the sample comes from the top ten.

Taken from the germline V gene, the CDR1 and CDR2 loops are SGHRS and YFSETQ. The junction shows trimming of 3 bases on V and 5 bases on J, plus 11 bases between the germline ends. The CDR3 has 14 amino acids, counting the end cysteine and phenylalanine. The kept DNA is CDR3 alone, 42 bases in frame from the first base. These data belong to a study of regulatory T cells in long-lasting Graves disease (dated by TCRdb to about 2021). Study-level background: Persistent Graves' disease meant more than 5 years of antithyroid drug treatment with TSH receptor autoantibodies that stayed positive. On average, persistent Graves' disease patients in the clinical cohort had been on antithyroid drugs for around ten years. This study used TCR sequencing and RNA sequencing of peripheral blood to compare persistent Graves' disease patients against newly diagnosed Graves' disease patients. A total of roughly 33 samples were covered by TCR sequencing, comprising some 13 persistent and around 20 newly diagnosed Graves' disease patients. The study took place in China and was registered as a clinical trial. Paper-wide results and their limitations: More public clonotypes were shared among persistent patients (2,741) than among newly diagnosed patients (roughly 1,000). The small sample size was acknowledged by the authors as a limitation that may reduce accuracy. The study examined only peripheral blood because the primary lesion, thyroid tissue, could not be accessed. Compared with newly diagnosed patients, patients with persistent Graves' disease had lower TCR Shannon entropy and fewer highly expanded clones, which suggests clonal expansion. Sequencing and analysis were limited to the TCR beta chain. Persistent disease showed preferential use of TRBV28, TRBJ1-2 and TRBJ2-5, whereas newly diagnosed disease favored TRBV20-1 and TRBJ2-1.

This sequence originates from a female donor with Graves disease. This specimen was peripheral blood mononuclear cells (PBMCs), taken when the disease was refractory, from a patient treated with antithyroid drugs. In this chain, TRBV5-1 is recombined with TRBJ2-2; too little of a D gene remains to name it. The DNA sequence is as follows: TGCGCCAGCAGCTATGTAGCTGGTACCGGGGAGCTGTTTTTT. Translated, this gives CASSYVAGTGELFF.